The 15 T cell receptor beta chains given below trace back to one sample, sequenced in a study of blood T cell repertoires in COVID-19. Data came from immunoSEQ multiplex PCR; TCRdb stores just in-frame clones and leaves some out. Here the sample spans around 46,000 clones, about 76% being singletons. The material sequenced was peripheral blood. These receptors all stem from a human donor with active or convalescent COVID-19. The donor label of this sample is uncertain.

Points on this clone: Other DNA sequences in this sample translate to the same CDR3. This chain uses TRBV5-6 with TRBJ2-6; D perhaps matches TRBD2 (5 bases). The ends were cut back, 4 bases at V and 0 bases at J, with 11 bases in the middle. CDR3 length: 16 residues. CDR1 and CDR2 from the germline V gene are SGHDT and YYEEEE. Here the CDR3 reads CASSPGLSSGANVLTF. The CDR3, as DNA: TGTGCCAGCAGCCCCGGACTGTCCTCTGGGGCCAACGTCCTGACTTTC.

The rearrangement uses TRBV11-2 and TRBJ1-5; 9 bases are a match to TRBD1. The CDR3 contains 13 residues. Germline V gene lookup returns CDR1 SGHAT and CDR2 FQNNGV. Losses at the gene ends were 4 bases for V and 6 bases for J; bases not matched to a gene: 1. CDR3 bases: TGTGCCAGCAGCTCGACAGGGGGTCAGCCCCAGCATTTT. Protein: CASSSTGGQPQHF.

V is TRBV6-2 or TRBV6-3 and J is TRBJ2-7, with TRBD1 matching over 8 bases. This CDR3 is built from 16 residues. Germline assignment: CDR1 MNHEY and CDR2 SVGEGT. With V trimmed by 5 bases and J by 4 bases, 13 bases remained unmatched. The chain's CDR3 is CASSPVGQGYRYEQYF. The CDR3 bases are TGTGCCAGCAGTCCCGTTGGACAGGGCTACCGGTACGAGCAGTACTTC.

The V gene is TRBV30, the J gene TRBJ2-7, with TRBD2 identical over 10 bases. Germline CDR1 reads GTSNPN; CDR2 reads SVGIG (reference sequence). J lost 7 bases, V lost 4 bases, and 10 bases had no gene match. CDR3 length: 14 amino acids. The CDR3 DNA sequence: TGTGCCTGGACTACGGGACTAGCGTCTCAAGAGCAGTACTTC. Its translation is CAWTTGLASQEQYF. The whole variable domain, remainder taken from reference TRBV30 and TRBJ2-7, is SQTIHQWPATLVQPVGSPLSLECTVEGTSNPNLYWYRQAAGRGLQLLFYSVGIGQISSEVPQNLSASRPQDRQFILSSKKLLLSDSGFYLCAWTTGLASQEQYFGPGTRLTVT.

The gene calls are TRBV18 and TRBJ2-7; 8 positions match TRBD2. Trimming removed 0 bases from V and 0 bases from J; junction bases left unmatched: 4. Germline V gene sequence: CDR1 KGHSH, CDR2 LQKENI. The CDR3 totals 16 residues. The DNA of the CDR3 is TGTGCCAGCTCACCACCGCCTAGCGGGTACTCCTACGAGCAGTACTTC. This encodes CASSPPPSGYSYEQYF.

This clone has a single count. The V call is TRBV12-3 or TRBV12-4, the J call TRBJ2-6; D uncertain. Trimming left V 8 bases short and J 4 bases short, with 6 bases between. The CDR3 has 12 residues. CDR3 DNA: TGTGCCAGCGCACAGGGGGCCAACGTCCTGACTTTC. This gives the protein CASAQGANVLTF.

V is TRBV4-2 and J is TRBJ1-5; D is uncertain. The CDR3 contains 16 residues. Deletions cut 0 bases from V and 0 bases from J, with 9 bases between. Germline loops: CDR1 LGHNA, CDR2 YNFKEQ. The CDR3 here is CASSQEPGSSNQPQHF. CDR3 nucleotide sequence: TGTGCCAGCAGCCAAGAGCCAGGATCTAGCAATCAGCCCCAGCATTTT.

The chain couples TRBV10-3 to TRBJ2-2; TRBD2 matches at 8 bases. Germline V gene sequence: CDR1 ENHRY, CDR2 SYGVKD. The CDR3 runs 14 residues. Germline trimming cut 5 bases from V and 7 bases from J; bases unmatched to any gene: 6. CDR3 loop: CAISQRTSIGELFF. CDR3 coding DNA: TGTGCCATCAGTCAAAGGACTAGCATCGGGGAGCTGTTTTTT.

The gene calls are TRBV4-1 and TRBJ1-1, with TRBD1 matching 11 bases. V was pared by 3 bases and J by 13 bases, with 7 bases of the junction left unmatched. CDR1 MGHRA and CDR2 YSYEKL come from the germline V gene. The CDR3 is 13 amino acids. CDR3 sequence (DNA): TGCGCCAGCAGCCAGACGGACAGGGGGCCCGGTTTCTTT. Amino acids: CASSQTDRGPGFF.

The rearrangement uses TRBV9 and TRBJ2-4, with 11 positions matching TRBD2. The CDR3 runs 14 residues. Germline CDR1 and CDR2: SGDLS and YYNGEE. The V segment lost 3 bases and the J segment 6 bases; nucleotides outside the gene matches: 2. DNA for the CDR3: TGTGCCAGCAGCGATGGGACTAGCGGAAACATTCAGTACTTC. Translated, it gives CASSDGTSGNIQYF. Using reference TRBV9 and TRBJ2-4 for the parts outside the CDR3, the full variable domain is DSGVTQTPKHLITATGQRVTLRCSPRSGDLSVYWYQQSLDQGLQFLIQYYNGEERAKGNILERFSAQQFPDLHSELNLSSLELGDSALYFCASSDGTSGNIQYFGAGTRLSVL.

This rearrangement joins TRBV19 to TRBJ2-7, with TRBD1 identical over 8 bases. The trim removed 4 bases at V and 3 bases at J, leaving 5 bases unmatched. Germline values: CDR1 LNHDA, CDR2 SQIVND (reference sequence). The length of the CDR3 is 14 residues. CDR3 sequence reads: CASSTGQVFYEQYF. DNA for the CDR3: TGTGCCAGTAGTACGGGACAGGTTTTCTACGAGCAGTACTTC. Combining the CDR3 with reference TRBV19 and TRBJ2-7 gives the whole variable domain DGGITQSPKYLFRKEGQNVTLSCEQNLNHDAMYWYRQDPGQGLRLIYYSQIVNDFQKGDIAEGYSVSREKKESFPLTVTSAQKNPTAFYLCASSTGQVFYEQYFGPGTRLTVT.

This chain connects TRBV7-2 to TRBJ2-7, with D possibly being TRBD2 (5 bases). Germline CDR1 and CDR2: SGHTA and FQGNSA. Trimming removed 8 bases at V and 0 bases at J, with 17 bases between. The CDR3 extends over 15 amino acids. DNA of the CDR3: TGTGCCAGCCGCCCGGGCGGGCAGAGCTCCTACGAGCAGTACTTC. Its protein is CASRPGGQSSYEQYF.

The CDR3 nucleotides read TGTGCCAGCAGCTTAGCGTTCGGGAGAATCACCTACGAGCAGTACTTC. Protein sequence: CASSLAFGRITYEQYF. The rearrangement joins TRBV7-2 to TRBJ2-7; a weak D match, TRBD2 (6 bases). V shed 0 bases and J shed 2 bases, with 14 bases lying between them. Per germline, CDR1 SGHTA and CDR2 FQGNSA. The CDR3 has 16 residues.

The chain couples TRBV28 to TRBJ1-6, with D perhaps TRBD1 (5 bases). CDR1 is MDHEN and CDR2 is SYDVKM in the germline V gene. Trimming cost V 3 bases and J 2 bases, with 5 bases left between them. The CDR3 extends over 14 amino acids. The CDR3 sequence is CASSLDTYNSPLHF. CDR3 in DNA: TGTGCCAGCAGTTTGGACACCTATAATTCACCCCTCCACTTT. The full variable domain, rest sourced from reference TRBV28 and TRBJ1-6, is DVKVTQSSRYLVKRTGEKVFLECVQDMDHENMFWYRQDPGLGLRLIYFSYDVKMKEKGDIPEGYSVSREKKERFSLILESASTNQTSMYLCASSLDTYNSPLHFGNGTRLTVT.

This clone was observed once. The chain recombines TRBV6-5 with TRBJ2-7, with D possibly matching TRBD2 (6 bases). The CDR3 totals 13 residues. V lost 6 bases and J lost 2, with 11 bases in between. Germline assignment: CDR1 MNHEY and CDR2 SVGAGI. Here the CDR3 reads CASRTGGTYEQYF. The CDR3 DNA sequence: TGTGCCAGCAGGACGGGCGGGACCTACGAGCAGTACTTC.